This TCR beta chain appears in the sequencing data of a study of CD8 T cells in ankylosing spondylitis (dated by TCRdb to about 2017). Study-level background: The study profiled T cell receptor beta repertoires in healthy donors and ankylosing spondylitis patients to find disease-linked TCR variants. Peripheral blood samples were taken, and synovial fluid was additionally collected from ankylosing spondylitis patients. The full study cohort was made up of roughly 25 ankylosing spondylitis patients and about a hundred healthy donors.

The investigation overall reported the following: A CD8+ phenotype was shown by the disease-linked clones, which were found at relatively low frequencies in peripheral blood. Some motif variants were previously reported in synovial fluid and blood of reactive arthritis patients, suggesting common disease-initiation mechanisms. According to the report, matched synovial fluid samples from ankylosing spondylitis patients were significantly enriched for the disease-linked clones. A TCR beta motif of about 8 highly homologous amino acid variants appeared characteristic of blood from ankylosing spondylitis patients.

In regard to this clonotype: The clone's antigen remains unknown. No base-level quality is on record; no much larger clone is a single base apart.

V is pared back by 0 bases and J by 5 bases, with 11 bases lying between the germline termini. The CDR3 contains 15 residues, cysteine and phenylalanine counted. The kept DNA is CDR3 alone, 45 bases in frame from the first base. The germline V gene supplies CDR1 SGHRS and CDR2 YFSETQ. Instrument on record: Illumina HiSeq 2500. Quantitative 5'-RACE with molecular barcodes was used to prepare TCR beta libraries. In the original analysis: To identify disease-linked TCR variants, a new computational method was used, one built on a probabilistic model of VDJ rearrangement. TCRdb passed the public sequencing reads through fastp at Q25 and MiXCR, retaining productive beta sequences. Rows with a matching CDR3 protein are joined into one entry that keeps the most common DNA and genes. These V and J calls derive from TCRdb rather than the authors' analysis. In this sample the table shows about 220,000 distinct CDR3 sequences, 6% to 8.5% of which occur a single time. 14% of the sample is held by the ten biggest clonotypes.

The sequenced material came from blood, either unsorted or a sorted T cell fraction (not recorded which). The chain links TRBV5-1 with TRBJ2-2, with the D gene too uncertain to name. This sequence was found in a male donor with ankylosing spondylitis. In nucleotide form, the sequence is TGCGCCAGCAGCTTGGCACGGCTAAAAACCGGGGAGCTGTTTTTT. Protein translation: CASSLARLKTGELFF.